This T cell receptor beta chain was identified during a study of post-analysis software for immune sequencing data (dated by TCRdb to the mid-2010s). Describing the broader study: Recorded disease courses included relapsing-remitting, secondary progressive and progressive-relapsing multiple sclerosis, with some patients lacking subtype annotation. The patient repertoires were set against approximately 10 previously published healthy control repertoires from donors whose ages ranged from 6 to 25 years. A subset of samples was prepared in parallel using single-end sample barcoding, then pooled and co-amplified after Illumina adapter ligation. Findings and caveats that apply to the study as a whole: Significantly lower normalized Chao1 diversity was found in multiple sclerosis patients than in controls, suggesting substantial peripheral T-cell clonal expansion. Direct clustering with F measure showed strong co-clustering of samples prepared in the same batch, prompting a batch-effect correction. The multiple sclerosis patient group was slightly younger than the control group.

The library came from PCR. Sequenced using an Illumina HiSeq 2500. To reduce PCR and sequencing biases, unique molecular identifiers were incorporated into the TCR beta cDNA libraries. Per 1 to 10 million input T cells, 500,000 or so cDNA molecules were obtained, such that each molecule approximated one T cell. The same protocol used for the earlier healthy control dataset was applied to prepare and sequence the patient libraries. Samples belonging to the same batch were prepared together, multiplexed and sequenced on a shared HiSeq lane. Per the source publication's procedure: Raw barcoded reads were processed with MIGEC, discarding single-read molecular identifier groups before consensus assembly and CDR3 extraction. Clonotype tables were post-analysed with VDJtools, normalizing diversity by down-sampling all datasets to the smallest sample size. To correct batch-related cross-sample contamination, repertoire overlap clustering matched CDR3 amino acid sequences but not nucleotide sequences. TCRdb took the public reads, trimmed them with fastp at Q25, ran MiXCR for clone calling and kept in-frame beta chains. Every entry covers one CDR3 protein and lists the most common genes and DNA from its rows. TCRdb's processing, not the study's, gives the V and J calls here. The sample table records roughly 730,000 distinct CDR3 sequences; 30% of these occur just once. About 0.5% of the sample goes to the ten largest clones.

Turning to this clonotype: This receptor's antigen is unknown. No base-level quality is on record; no much larger clone is a single base apart.

To demonstrate the VDJtools post-analysis software, TCR beta repertoires were profiled from the peripheral blood of some 12 young patients with multiple sclerosis. The multiple sclerosis patients were children and adolescents ranging in age from roughly 6 to 15 years. Sample: blood. The TCR sequence derives from a girl under 18 with multiple sclerosis.

In nucleotide form, the sequence is TGCAGCGTTGAAAGGACAGGGATGGTCGGGGAGCTGTTTTTT. The encoded protein is CSVERTGMVGELFF. The rearrangement combines TRBV29-1 with TRBJ2-2; 8 central bases correspond to TRBD1. Trimming leaves V shorter by 2 bases and J shorter by 7 bases, with the junction holding 6 bases beyond the gene matches. The CDR3 starts with the cysteine, ends with the phenylalanine, and has 14 residues. The read is trimmed to its CDR3 DNA, 42 bases read in frame from base 1. The germline V gene provides CDR1 SQVTM and CDR2 ANQGSEA.